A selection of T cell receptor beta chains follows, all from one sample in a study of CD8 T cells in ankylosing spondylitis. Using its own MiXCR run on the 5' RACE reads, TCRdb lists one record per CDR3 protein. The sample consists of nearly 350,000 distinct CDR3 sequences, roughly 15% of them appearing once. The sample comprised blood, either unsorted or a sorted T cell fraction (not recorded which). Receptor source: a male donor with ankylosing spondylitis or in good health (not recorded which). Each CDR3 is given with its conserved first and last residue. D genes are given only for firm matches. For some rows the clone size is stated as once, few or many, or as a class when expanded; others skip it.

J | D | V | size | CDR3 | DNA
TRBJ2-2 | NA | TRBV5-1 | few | CASSLQTDTGELFF | TGCGCCAGCAGCTTGCAGACAGATACCGGGGAGCTGTTTTTT
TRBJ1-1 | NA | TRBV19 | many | CASSWGAEAFF | TGTGCCAGTAGTTGGGGGGCTGAAGCTTTCTTT
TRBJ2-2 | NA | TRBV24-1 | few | CATSDFRTGELFF | TGTGCCACCAGTGATTTCCGGACCGGGGAGCTGTTTTTT
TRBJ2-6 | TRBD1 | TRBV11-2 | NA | CASSPGQTRANVLTF | TGTGCCAGCAGCCCGGGACAGACAAGGGCCAACGTCCTGACTTTC
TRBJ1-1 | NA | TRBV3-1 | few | CASSQVPQDTEAFF | TGTGCCAGCAGCCAAGTCCCCCAGGACACTGAAGCTTTCTTT
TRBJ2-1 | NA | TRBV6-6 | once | CASSSYDEQFF | TGTGCCAGCAGTTCCTACGATGAGCAGTTCTTC
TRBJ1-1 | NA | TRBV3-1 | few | CASSQARDSRGAFF | TGTGCCAGCAGCCAAGCCCGGGACTCTCGAGGAGCTTTCTTT
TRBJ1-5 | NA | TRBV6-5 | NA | CASSYGEGGQPQHF | TGTGCCAGCAGTTACGGGGAGGGAGGACAGCCCCAGCATTTT
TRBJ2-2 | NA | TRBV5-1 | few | CASSLDQPGPTGELFF | TGCGCCAGCAGCTTGGATCAACCGGGCCCCACCGGGGAGCTGTTTTTT
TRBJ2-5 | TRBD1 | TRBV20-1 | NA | CSAQIGQGETQYF | TGCAGTGCCCAAATTGGACAGGGGGAGACCCAGTACTTC
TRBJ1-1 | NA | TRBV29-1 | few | CSVEKGTLNTEAFF | TGCAGCGTTGAAAAGGGAACCCTGAACACTGAAGCTTTCTTT
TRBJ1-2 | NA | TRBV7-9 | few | CASSLAGEPNYGYTF | TGTGCCAGCAGCTTAGCAGGGGAGCCTAACTATGGCTACACCTTC
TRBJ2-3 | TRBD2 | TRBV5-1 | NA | CASSLQRTSGRTDTQYF | TGCGCCAGCAGCTTGCAGCGGACTAGCGGGAGGACAGATACGCAGTATTTT
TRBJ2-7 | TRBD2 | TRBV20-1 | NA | CSASGLAGGPGLRYEQYF | TGCAGTGCTAGTGGGCTAGCGGGAGGGCCAGGTTTACGCTACGAGCAGTACTTC
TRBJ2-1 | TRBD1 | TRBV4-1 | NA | CASSRGQGSYNEQFF | TGCGCCAGCAGCCGGGGACAGGGCTCGTACAATGAGCAGTTCTTC
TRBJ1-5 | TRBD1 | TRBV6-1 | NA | CASRQTGNNQPQHF | TGTGCCAGCAGACAGACAGGGAACAATCAGCCCCAGCATTTT
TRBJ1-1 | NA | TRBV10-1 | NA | CASSAERAGGDEAFF | TGCGCCAGCAGCGCTGAGAGGGCCGGGGGTGATGAAGCTTTCTTT
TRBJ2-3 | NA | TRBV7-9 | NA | CASSWTDGTDTQYF | TGTGCCAGCAGCTGGACAGACGGCACAGATACGCAGTATTTT